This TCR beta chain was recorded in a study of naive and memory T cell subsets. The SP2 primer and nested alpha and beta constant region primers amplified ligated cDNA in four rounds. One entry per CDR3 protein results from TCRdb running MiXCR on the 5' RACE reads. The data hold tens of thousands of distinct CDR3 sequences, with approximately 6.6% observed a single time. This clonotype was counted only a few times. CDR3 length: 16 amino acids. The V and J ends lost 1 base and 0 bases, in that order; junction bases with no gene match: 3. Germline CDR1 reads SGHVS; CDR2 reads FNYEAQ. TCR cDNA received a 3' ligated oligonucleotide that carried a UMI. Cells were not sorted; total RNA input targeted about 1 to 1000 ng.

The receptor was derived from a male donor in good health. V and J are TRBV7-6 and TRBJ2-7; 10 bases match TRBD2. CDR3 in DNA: TGTGCCAGCAGCTTAGGTCCTAGCGGGAGCTCCTACGAGCAGTACTTC. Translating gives CASSLGPSGSSYEQYF.